Following are 9 T cell receptor beta chains from one sample sequenced in a study of blood T cell repertoires in COVID-19. Method: immunoSEQ multiplex PCR; TCRdb's copy keeps in-frame clones and lacks some. The sample includes approximately 280,000 clones, under 90% of them seen just once. Sequencing was carried out using PBMCs or T cells enriched from blood (not recorded which). Receptors originate from a woman aged 55-70 years who had recovered from COVID-19.

The chain combines TRBV29-1 with TRBJ2-5; 7 bases fit TRBD2. Germline trimming cut 2 bases from V and 8 bases from J; bases unmatched to any gene: 14. The CDR3 covers 15 residues. The V gene's germline CDR1 is SQVTM and CDR2 ANQGSEA. The CDR3 bases are TGCAGCGTTGAAACGGGGAGGGTAGAGGGTGAAACCCAGTACTTC. Amino acid sequence: CSVETGRVEGETQYF.

The rearrangement uses TRBV11-2 and TRBJ1-3; D unresolved. Trimming stripped 4 bases from V and 0 bases from J, with 10 bases between. CDR1 is SGHAT and CDR2 is FQNNGV in the germline V gene. The CDR3 covers 15 residues. In DNA, the CDR3 is TGTGCCAGCAGCTCCCGGGTAGACTCTGGAAACACCATATATTTT. Translated: CASSSRVDSGNTIYF.

This chain links TRBV28 with TRBJ1-4, with TRBD1 as a possible D gene (6 bases). The germline CDR1 and CDR2 sequences are MDHEN and SYDVKM. Trimming took off 8 bases at V and 8 bases at J, with 18 bases between the two ends. The CDR3 loop spans 14 amino acids. The CDR3 spells CASGGGPEEEKLFF. The CDR3 DNA follows: TGTGCCAGCGGCGGGGGGCCAGAGGAGGAAAAACTGTTTTTT.

The rearrangement links TRBV18 to TRBJ1-1; 7 bases align to TRBD1. Germline values: CDR1 KGHSH, CDR2 LQKENI. The CDR3 extends over 15 amino acids. V gave up 3 bases and J gave up 1 base; unmatched junction bases: 5. The CDR3, as DNA: TGTGCCAGCTCACCTAGACAGGGACAGAACACTGAAGCTTTCTTT. Its translation: CASSPRQGQNTEAFF.

The genes are TRBV19 and TRBJ2-2; 12 positions agree with TRBD1. Germline CDR1 LNHDA, CDR2 SQIVND (reference sequence). CDR3 length equals 16 residues. The V segment lost 7 bases and the J segment 4 bases; nucleotides outside the gene matches: 7. CDR3 nucleotide sequence: TGTGCCAGTACCCCAGGGACAGGGGGCATCACCGGGGAGCTGTTTTTT. Translated: CASTPGTGGITGELFF.

This clone has only one observation. The V gene is TRBV28, the J gene TRBJ1-2; a possible D gene is TRBD1 (6 bases). CDR1 is MDHEN and CDR2 is SYDVKM in the germline V gene. The CDR3 is 16 amino acids. V was clipped by 6 bases and J by 4 bases, with 21 bases between them. CDR3 protein: CASSPTPTGERYGYTF. The DNA of the CDR3 is TGTGCCAGCAGCCCGACCCCGACAGGTGAGCGCTATGGCTACACCTTC.

CDR3 nucleotide sequence: TGTGCCAGCAGTTCCCTATATCGCTACACCTTC. Its translation is CASSSLYRYTF. The gene calls are TRBV6-2 or TRBV6-3 and TRBJ1-2; D is unclear. V lost 4 bases and J lost 9, with 9 bases in between. The CDR3 spans 11 residues. Germline lookup yields CDR1 MNHEY and CDR2 SVGEGT.

The chain links TRBV3-1 (or the pseudogene TRBV3-2) to TRBJ1-4, with D uncertain. Germline assignment: CDR1 LGHDT and CDR2 YNNKEL (reference sequence). The germline V and J ends were trimmed by 2 bases and 0 bases, with 4 bases remaining between them. The CDR3 consists of 14 residues. CDR3 region: CASSQPPTNEKLFF. The DNA for the CDR3 is TGTGCCAGCAGCCAACCTCCAACTAATGAAAAACTGTTTTTT.

The chain carries TRBV9 and TRBJ2-1; 8 nucleotides agree with TRBD2. Germline trimming cut 4 bases from V and 3 bases from J; bases unmatched to any gene: 12. CDR1 is SGDLS, CDR2 YYNGEE, per germline. This CDR3 contains 17 residues. The CDR3: CASSPSTLTSDYNEQFF. The CDR3 DNA reads TGTGCCAGCAGCCCCAGCACCTTGACTAGCGACTACAATGAGCAGTTCTTC.